The 26 T cell receptor beta chains in this list originate from one sample, sequenced in a study of blood T cell repertoires in COVID-19. The table came from immunoSEQ multiplex PCR; TCRdb's copy has only in-frame clones and leaves some out. Of about 240,000 clones detected, about 83% appear once; the ten largest clones hold around 2%. The sequencing input was peripheral blood. These receptors were collected from a man aged 30 to 45 who had recovered from COVID-19.

The chain carries TRBV2 and TRBJ2-1; TRBD1 matches 8 bases. Germline CDR1 reads SNHLY; CDR2 reads FYNNEI. The J segment lost 8 bases and the V segment lost 7 bases, leaving 10 bases of the junction unmatched. The CDR3 length is 14 residues. CDR3: CASTQGQGLDEQFF. CDR3 DNA: TGTGCCAGCACCCAAGGACAGGGCTTAGATGAGCAGTTCTTC.

There are a few counts of this clone. The chain combines TRBV4-2 with TRBJ1-2; TRBD1 aligns across 12 bases. The J segment lost 7 bases and the V segment lost 3 bases, leaving 6 bases of the junction unmatched. The CDR3 runs to 15 residues. Germline CDR1 is LGHNA and CDR2 is YNFKEQ. CDR3 in DNA: TGTGCCAGCAGCCAGGACCGGGACAGGGGGCCTGGCTACACCTTC. Encoded protein: CASSQDRDRGPGYTF.

The chain employs TRBV19 and TRBJ1-5; TRBD1 is a possible D gene (6 bases). The length of the CDR3 is 13 residues. The V gene's germline CDR1 is LNHDA and CDR2 SQIVND (reference sequence). Trimming took 3 bases from V and 7 from J, leaving 10 bases between them. The CDR3 DNA sequence: TGTGCCAGTAGTATTGGGGGGGCGCAGCCCCAGCATTTT. It translates to CASSIGGAQPQHF.

V gene TRBV6-5 combines with J gene TRBJ1-4; D might be TRBD1 (6 bases). Per the germline V gene, CDR1 is MNHEY and CDR2 is SVGAGI. Deletions cut 2 bases from V and 10 bases from J, with 20 bases between. This CDR3 is 16 amino acids long. CDR3 in DNA: TGTGCCAGCAGTTACCATGGGGGGGCGGAACGTGGAAAACTGTTTTTT. This gives the protein CASSYHGGAERGKLFF.

DNA for the CDR3: TGTGCCAGCAGTGAATATCGAGCTACGCAGTATTTT. This gives the protein CASSEYRATQYF. The chain joins TRBV6-1 to TRBJ2-3, with D unclear. Germline V gene data show CDR1 as MNHNS and CDR2 as SASEGT. The CDR3 covers 12 residues. The germline V and J ends were trimmed by 2 bases and 8 bases, with 8 bases remaining between them.

The gene calls are TRBV2 and TRBJ1-2, with a tentative D call TRBD1 (6 bases). The CDR3 contains 15 residues. V was shortened by 5 bases and J by 8 bases, with 21 bases between the two germline ends. Germline values: CDR1 SNHLY, CDR2 FYNNEI. CDR3 DNA sequence: TGTGCCAGCAGTCGGACAGACTACGGCCCCGGCGGCTACACCTTC. Amino acids: CASSRTDYGPGGYTF. Combining the CDR3 with reference TRBV2 and TRBJ1-2 gives the whole variable domain EPEVTQTPSHQVTQMGQEVILRCVPISNHLYFYWYRQILGQKVEFLVSFYNNEISEKSEIFDDQFSVERPDGSNFTLKIRSTKLEDSAMYFCASSRTDYGPGGYTFGSGTRLTVV.

The gene calls are TRBV27 and TRBJ2-4; the match to TRBD2 covers 11 bases. Looked up from germline, CDR1 is MNHEY and CDR2 is SMNVEV (reference sequence). Losses at the gene ends were 4 bases for V and 3 bases for J; bases not matched to a gene: 2. This CDR3 contains 15 residues. The CDR3 DNA reads as TGTGCCAGCAGTTCGGGGACTAGCGGCAAAAACATTCAGTACTTC. It specifies CASSSGTSGKNIQYF.

V gene TRBV5-1 combines with J gene TRBJ2-2; 8 bases agree with TRBD2. Germline trimming cut 0 bases from V and 2 bases from J; bases unmatched to any gene: 3. Germline loops: CDR1 SGHRS, CDR2 YFSETQ. CDR3 length equals 16 residues. This chain's CDR3 is CASSLVAGTNTGELFF. CDR3 in DNA: TGCGCCAGCAGCTTGGTAGCGGGGACTAACACCGGGGAGCTGTTTTTT.

V is TRBV6-5 and J is TRBJ1-2; D remains unclear. The germline V gene has CDR1 MNHEY and CDR2 SVGAGI. The CDR3 runs to 12 residues. The V end lost 5 bases, the J end lost 6 bases, and 10 bases lay between the germline ends. Here the CDR3 reads CASSQTRDGYTF. CDR3 in DNA: TGTGCCAGCAGTCAGACTCGCGATGGCTACACCTTC.

This chain connects TRBV11-2 to TRBJ2-7; 10 bases align to TRBD2. The CDR3 length is 15 residues. The ends lost 0 bases at V and 7 bases at J; junction bases unmatched: 6. Germline V lookup: CDR1 SGHAT, CDR2 FQNNGV. In nucleotides, the CDR3 is TGTGCCAGCAGCTTAGAATCTAGCGGGGGTTTGGAGCAGTACGTC. It specifies CASSLESSGGLEQYV.

The chain joins TRBV10-3 to TRBJ2-2; TRBD2 aligns across 10 bases. The CDR3 runs to 14 residues. Germline values: CDR1 ENHRY, CDR2 SYGVKD. With V trimmed by 10 bases and J by 6 bases, 8 bases remained unmatched. CDR3 nucleotide sequence: TGTGCCACCTTAGCGGGGGGCAACGCCGGGGAGCTGTTTTTT. Its translation is CATLAGGNAGELFF.

This clone has just one count. The rearrangement uses TRBV18 and TRBJ2-3; a weak D match, TRBD2 (5 bases). Germline lookup yields CDR1 KGHSH and CDR2 LQKENI. This CDR3 contains 12 residues. The V and J ends lost 0 bases and 7 bases respectively, with 5 bases between them. CDR3 DNA sequence: TGTGCCAGCTCACCACCCGGGAATACGCAGTATTTT. This codes for CASSPPGNTQYF.

The rearrangement joins TRBV9 to TRBJ1-6; the D gene is possibly TRBD1 (5 bases). V lost 3 bases and J 9 bases, leaving 19 bases between the germline ends. CDR1 and CDR2 from the germline V gene are SGDLS and YYNGEE. The CDR3 has 16 amino acids. Here the CDR3 DNA reads TGTGCCAGCAGCGCCCGCCCAGGGAGGGCCGGTTCACCCCTCCACTTT. It yields the protein CASSARPGRAGSPLHF.

The chain joins TRBV2 to TRBJ2-2, with a tentative D call TRBD1 (6 bases). Germline V lookup: CDR1 SNHLY, CDR2 FYNNEI. The CDR3 is 18 residues long. The V end was cut by 2 bases, the J end by 0 bases, with 16 bases between. The CDR3 loop reads CASSEPERGNANTGELFF. CDR3 DNA: TGTGCCAGCAGTGAACCGGAGAGGGGGAACGCGAACACCGGGGAGCTGTTTTTT.

The chain combines TRBV5-1 with TRBJ1-3, with 7 positions matching TRBD1. In germline, CDR1 is SGHRS, CDR2 YFSETQ. V lost 0 bases to trimming and J lost 4 bases; unmatched junction nucleotides: 7. This CDR3 spans 16 amino acids. For the CDR3, the DNA is TGCGCCAGCAGCTTGGCCGGGACAGTGGGGGGAAACACCATATATTTT. Amino acids: CASSLAGTVGGNTIYF.

The chain combines TRBV28 with TRBJ1-4; D remains ambiguous. The germline V gene encodes CDR1 MDHEN and CDR2 SYDVKM. The CDR3 contains 17 residues. Trimming pared 6 bases from V and 10 bases from J, leaving 27 bases between. The CDR3: CASSITSYSPLLGKLFF. CDR3 sequence (DNA): TGTGCCAGCAGCATAACATCTTATAGCCCTCTTTTGGGAAAACTGTTTTTT.

The rearrangement links TRBV29-1 to TRBJ2-1, with TRBD2 matching 7 bases. The CDR3 covers 18 residues. V lost 6 bases, J lost 2 bases, and 19 bases stayed unmatched. Germline V CDR1 and CDR2: SQVTM, ANQGSEA. CDR3 amino acids: CSVLWRTGGKRAYNEQFF. In DNA, the CDR3 is TGCAGCGTCCTCTGGCGAACGGGGGGAAAGAGGGCCTACAATGAGCAGTTCTTC.

This clone was detected only a few times. This sequence joins TRBV7-3 and TRBJ2-2; 8 positions agree with TRBD1. CDR3 length equals 17 residues. The trim removed 5 bases at V and 5 bases at J, leaving 13 bases unmatched. The germline V gene has CDR1 SGHTA and CDR2 FQGTGA. CDR3 sequence (DNA): TGTGCCAGCAGCGCCTACAGGGGGGCCGATCGAACCGGGGAGCTGTTTTTT. It encodes CASSAYRGADRTGELFF.

This clone has only a few counts. J is TRBJ2-7 and V is TRBV6-5; D gene uncertain. V lost 2 bases, J lost 4 bases, and 9 bases lay in between. The CDR3 consists of 13 residues. Germline V gene sequence: CDR1 MNHEY, CDR2 SVGAGI. CDR3 in DNA: TGTGCCAGCAGTTACGCTGTCGGGTACGAGCAGTACTTC. Its protein product is CASSYAVGYEQYF.

The gene calls are TRBV4-1 and TRBJ2-7; perhaps TRBD2 as D (6 bases). This CDR3 is built from 14 residues. Germline V CDR1 and CDR2: MGHRA, YSYEKL. Trimming took 4 bases from V and 2 from J, leaving 12 bases between them. Written as DNA, the CDR3 is TGCGCCAGCAGCCCATGGGAGGAAACCTACGAGCAGTACTTC. Protein: CASSPWEETYEQYF.

V and J are TRBV6-5 and TRBJ2-5; tentatively, D is TRBD1 (6 bases). Trimming left V 8 bases short and J 4 bases short, with 11 bases between. Germline V lookup: CDR1 MNHEY, CDR2 SVGAGI. The CDR3 consists of 12 residues. Written as DNA, the CDR3 is TGTGCCAGCCGTACAGGGACAGAGACCCAGTACTTC. This translates into CASRTGTETQYF.

The V call is TRBV27, the J call TRBJ1-5, with 7 bases that match TRBD1. Per germline, CDR1 MNHEY and CDR2 SMNVEV (reference sequence). V shed 4 bases and J 3 bases; nucleotides not matched to a gene: 3. The CDR3 runs 14 residues. CDR3 sequence reads: CASSSQGYNQPQHF. CDR3 bases: TGTGCCAGCAGTTCACAGGGGTACAATCAGCCCCAGCATTTT.

This chain connects TRBV3-1 (or the pseudogene TRBV3-2) to TRBJ2-7, with 8 bases identical to TRBD2. Germline V CDR1 and CDR2: LGHDT, YNNKEL (reference sequence). The CDR3 spans 13 residues. Germline trimming cut 4 bases from V and 4 bases from J; bases unmatched to any gene: 3. CDR3 coding DNA: TGTGCCAGCAGCCGTAGCGGGGATTACGAGCAGTACTTC. Translation gives CASSRSGDYEQYF.

This chain links TRBV18 with TRBJ2-2; TRBD1 aligns across 8 bases. Germline loops: CDR1 KGHSH, CDR2 LQKENI. CDR3 length equals 16 residues. Unmatched junction bases numbered 11, after V lost 5 bases and J lost 6 bases. The CDR3 loop reads CASSKAQGADSGELFF. Here the CDR3 DNA reads TGTGCCAGCTCAAAAGCCCAGGGGGCGGATTCCGGGGAGCTGTTTTTT. Filled out from reference TRBV18 and TRBJ2-2, the complete variable domain reads NAGVMQNPRHLVRRRGQEARLRCSPMKGHSHVYWYRQLPEEGLKFMVYLQKENIIDESGMPKERFSAEFPKEGPSILRIQQVVRGDSAAYFCASSKAQGADSGELFFGEGSRLTVL.

The gene calls are TRBV19 and TRBJ2-5, with TRBD2 matching over 8 bases. The CDR3 runs 15 residues. The ends lost 3 bases at V and 5 bases at J; junction bases unmatched: 8. Germline loops: CDR1 LNHDA, CDR2 SQIVND (reference sequence). The CDR3 nucleotides are TGTGCCAGTAGTATTGGCGGGGGGCCGCGGGAGACCCAGTACTTC. Translation gives CASSIGGGPRETQYF.

To note about this clone: The same CDR3 can be traced to other DNA sequences in this sample. This rearrangement joins TRBV5-1 to TRBJ2-5; TRBD1 is a possible D gene (5 bases). CDR3 length equals 14 residues. Germline V lookup: CDR1 SGHRS, CDR2 YFSETQ. V was cut by 4 bases and J by 1 base, with 11 bases left in between. CDR3 loop: CASSLGDSQETQYF. CDR3 DNA: TGCGCCAGCAGCCTTGGTGACAGCCAAGAGACCCAGTACTTC.